Described below is a single TCR beta chain sequence and its context. Its target is not known. The data were taken from a study of cytomegalovirus exposure and HLA in healthy donors. The PCR was carried out with 60 Vbeta primers and 13 Jbeta primers. Repertoires were generated with immunoSEQ multiplex PCR, while TCRdb's copy carries only in-frame clones and drops some. The repertoire holds about 97,000 clones, with 63% as singletons. Trimming removed 6 bases from V and 5 bases from J; junction bases left unmatched: 7. This CDR3 contains 14 residues. The germline V gene has CDR1 SNHLY and CDR2 FYNNEI. Findings and limits, study-wide: An analysis done earlier found most TCR beta V segments productive about 87% or about 30% of the time.

This chain connects TRBV2 to TRBJ1-1; TRBD1 aligns across 9 bases. Sequenced: PBMCs. The source of this sequence is a human donor in good health. The CDR3 is CASSHDRGGTEAFF. The CDR3 DNA reads as TGTGCCAGCAGCCACGACAGGGGGGGGACTGAAGCTTTCTTT.